This T cell receptor beta chain was recorded in a study of cytomegalovirus exposure and HLA in healthy donors. Overall study findings and caveats: Presence/absence analyses took donor sequencing depth as roughly uniform. Later analysis reportedly placed an Asian-associated ancestry cluster below the roughly 680-donor mean in N-insertions. It was only CMV serostatus that was available as immune exposure information.

A multiplex PCR was run with 60 Vbeta primers and 13 Jbeta primers. Here immunoSEQ multiplex PCR was the method, and the copy in TCRdb shows in-frame clones only, minus some. This sample has 150,000 to 200,000 clones, with 84% found just once. V was cut by 4 bases and J by 0 bases, with 7 bases left in between. Germline CDR1 MNHEY, CDR2 SMNVEV (reference sequence). This CDR3 has 14 amino acids. For this clone: Its antigen is unidentified.

J is TRBJ1-3 and V is TRBV27, with no clear D. Sequences were obtained from PBMCs. This TCR was recovered from a boy between 10 and 17 years old in good health and CMV-seronegative. DNA for the CDR3: TGTGCCAGCAGTTCTCTCTCCTCTGGAAACACCATATATTTT. This translates into CASSSLSSGNTIYF.